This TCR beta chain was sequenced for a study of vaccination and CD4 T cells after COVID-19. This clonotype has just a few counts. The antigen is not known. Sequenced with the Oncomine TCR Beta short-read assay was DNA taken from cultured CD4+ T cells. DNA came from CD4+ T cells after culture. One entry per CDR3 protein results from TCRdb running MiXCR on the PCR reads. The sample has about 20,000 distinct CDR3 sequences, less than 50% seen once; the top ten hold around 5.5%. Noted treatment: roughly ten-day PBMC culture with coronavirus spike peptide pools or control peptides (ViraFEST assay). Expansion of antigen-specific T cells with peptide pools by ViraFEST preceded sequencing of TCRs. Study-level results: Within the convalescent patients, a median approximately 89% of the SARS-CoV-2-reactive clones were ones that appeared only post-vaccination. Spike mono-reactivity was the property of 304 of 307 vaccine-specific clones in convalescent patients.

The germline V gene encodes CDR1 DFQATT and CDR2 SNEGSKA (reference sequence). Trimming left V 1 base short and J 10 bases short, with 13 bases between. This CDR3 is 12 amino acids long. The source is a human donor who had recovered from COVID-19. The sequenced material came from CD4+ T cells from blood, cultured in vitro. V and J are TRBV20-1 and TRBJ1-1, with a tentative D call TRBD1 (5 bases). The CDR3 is CSARGPQESAFF. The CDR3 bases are TGCAGTGCTAGAGGACCACAGGAGTCAGCTTTCTTT.